The 6 T cell receptor beta chains below come from one sample, sequenced in a study of blood T cell repertoires in COVID-19. Generated by immunoSEQ multiplex PCR, the TCRdb table keeps only in-frame clones and is missing some. Of 300,000 to 400,000 clones listed, around 85% are singletons. The sequenced sample was PBMCs or T cells enriched from blood (not recorded which). All receptors come from a woman aged 25 to 39 who had been exposed to COVID-19.

The rearrangement joins TRBV7-3 to TRBJ1-2; 8 bases fit TRBD1. Germline V lookup: CDR1 SGHTA, CDR2 FQGTGA. The CDR3 extends over 13 amino acids. The J segment lost 8 bases and the V segment lost 5 bases, leaving 7 bases of the junction unmatched. The CDR3 region has the DNA TGTGCCAGCAGCCCCGACAGGGGCGAAGGCTACACCTTC. Translating gives CASSPDRGEGYTF.

In DNA form, the CDR3 reads TGTGCCAGCAGCTTTCCGGACAGGGGAGGCGACTATGGCTACACCTTC. This gives the protein CASSFPDRGGDYGYTF. The genes are TRBV7-9 and TRBJ1-2; 9 positions agree with TRBD1. With 3 bases clipped from V and 3 bases from J, the junction kept 8 bases outside the gene matches. The CDR3 consists of 16 residues. The germline V gene has CDR1 SEHNR and CDR2 FQNEAQ (reference sequence).

The chain carries TRBV7-9 and TRBJ1-2, with 9 bases that match TRBD1. The CDR3 contains 15 residues. Per the germline V gene, CDR1 is SEHNR and CDR2 is FQNEAQ (reference sequence). The V segment lost 4 bases and the J segment 4 bases; nucleotides outside the gene matches: 7. The CDR3 is CASSSRDREGYGYTF. In nucleotides, the CDR3 is TGTGCCAGCAGCTCCCGGGACAGGGAGGGCTATGGCTACACCTTC.

The chain links TRBV19 to TRBJ1-5; tentative D call: TRBD1 (6 bases). The CDR3 totals 17 residues. Germline-derived CDR1 and CDR2 are LNHDA and SQIVND (reference sequence). Between the trimmed V and J ends, which lost 3 bases and 0 bases, there was a span of 15 bases. The CDR3: CASSIRFWDNSNQPQHF. The DNA of the CDR3 is TGTGCCAGTAGTATCCGTTTTTGGGACAATAGCAATCAGCCCCAGCATTTT.

The rearrangement uses TRBV7-2 and TRBJ1-2, with TRBD1 as a possible D gene (6 bases). The CDR3 spans 14 residues. V dropped 5 bases and J dropped 8 bases, with 18 bases sitting between them. The germline V gene encodes CDR1 SGHTA and CDR2 FQGNSA. In nucleotides, the CDR3 is TGTGCCAGCAGCGGACCGAACAGGGTCGGAGGCTACACCTTC. Translation: CASSGPNRVGGYTF.

CDR3 in DNA: TGTGCCAGCAGTCATACTAGCGGGGGTGGTATAGATACGCAGTATTTT. This gives the protein CASSHTSGGGIDTQYF. The chain joins TRBV7-2 to TRBJ2-3; 11 bases are shared with TRBD2. Germline-derived CDR1 and CDR2 are SGHTA and FQGNSA. The junction had 10 bases not matched to a gene; V was cut back by 6 bases and J by 5 bases. The CDR3 loop spans 16 amino acids. The full variable domain, rest sourced from reference TRBV7-2 and TRBJ2-3, is GAGVSQSPSNKVTEKGKDVELRCDPISGHTALYWYRQSLGQGLEFLIYFQGNSAPDKSGLPSDRFSAERTGGSVSTLTIQRTQQEDSAVYLCASSHTSGGGIDTQYFGPGTRLTVL.